Given below is one T cell receptor beta chain in context. Random hexamers were used to reverse transcribe 0.5 to 1 ug of RNA. TCRdb recomputed calls from the immunoSEQ multiplex PCR reads with MiXCR, one row per CDR3 protein. Of around 110,000 distinct CDR3 sequences in the sample, 94% were seen once. The data originate from a study of CD8 T cells in Susac syndrome. The CDR3 length is 18 residues. Germline lookup yields CDR1 SQVTM and CDR2 ANQGSEA. V trimming: 3 bases; J trimming: 4 bases; junction bases outside the gene matches: 11. The V call is TRBV29-1, the J call TRBJ2-3, with 15 positions matching TRBD2. Specimen: CD8+ T cells from PBMCs. This receptor was identified in a human donor with Susac syndrome. CDR3 DNA: TGCAGCGTTGAGGGACTAGCGGGGGGTACCATCACCGCAGATACGCAGTATTTT. Amino acid sequence: CSVEGLAGGTITADTQYF.